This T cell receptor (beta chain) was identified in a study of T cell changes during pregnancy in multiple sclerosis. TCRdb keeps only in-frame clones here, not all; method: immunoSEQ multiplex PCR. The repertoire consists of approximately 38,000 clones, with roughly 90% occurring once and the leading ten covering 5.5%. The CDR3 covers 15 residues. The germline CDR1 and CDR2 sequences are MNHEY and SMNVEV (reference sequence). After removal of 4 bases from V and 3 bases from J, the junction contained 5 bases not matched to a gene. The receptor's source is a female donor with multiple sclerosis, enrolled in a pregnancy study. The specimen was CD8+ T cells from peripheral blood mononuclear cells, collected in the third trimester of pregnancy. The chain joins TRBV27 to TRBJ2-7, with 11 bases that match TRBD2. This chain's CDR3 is CASSSTSGTNYEQYF. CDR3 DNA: TGTGCCAGCAGTTCGACTAGCGGGACAAACTACGAGCAGTACTTC.